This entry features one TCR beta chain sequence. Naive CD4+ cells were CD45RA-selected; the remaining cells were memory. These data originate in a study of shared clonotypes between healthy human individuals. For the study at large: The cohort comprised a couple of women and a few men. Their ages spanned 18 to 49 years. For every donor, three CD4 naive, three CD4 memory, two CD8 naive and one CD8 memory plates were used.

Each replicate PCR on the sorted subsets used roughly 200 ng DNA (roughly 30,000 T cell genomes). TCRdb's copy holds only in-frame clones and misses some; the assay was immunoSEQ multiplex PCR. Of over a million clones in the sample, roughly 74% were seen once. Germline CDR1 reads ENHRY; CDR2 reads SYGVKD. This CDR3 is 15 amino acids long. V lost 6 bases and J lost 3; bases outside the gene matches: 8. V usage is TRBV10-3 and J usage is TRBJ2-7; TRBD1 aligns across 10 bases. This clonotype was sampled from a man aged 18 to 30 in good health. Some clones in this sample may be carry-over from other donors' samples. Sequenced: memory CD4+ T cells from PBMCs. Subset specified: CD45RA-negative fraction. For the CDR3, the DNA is TGTGCCATCAGCCCTAGACAGGGGGCCGGCTACGAGCAGTACTTC. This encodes CAISPRQGAGYEQYF.